The clone carrying this T cell receptor (beta chain) was detected only a few times. Sequencing used immunoSEQ v3. Only in-frame clones appear in the TCRdb table, and some are missing; sequencing was by immunoSEQ multiplex PCR. The sample carries tens of thousands of clones, about two thirds recorded once. Per the germline V gene, CDR1 is SGHRS and CDR2 is YFSETQ. V gave up 4 bases and J gave up 3 bases, with 16 bases separating them. This CDR3 has 15 residues. These data belong to a study of TIL therapy for anti-PD-1-resistant metastatic lung cancer. Specified time point: pre-treatment sample, taken before nivolumab and TIL therapy. Stage 4 NSCLC adults joined between late 2017 and January 2020.

Source: blood, taken at baseline. This TCR was sampled from a person aged 25-80 years with non-small cell lung cancer. The rearrangement uses TRBV5-1 and TRBJ1-1, with unresolved D. The chain's CDR3 is CASSGAGTAYTEAFF. The CDR3 coding sequence is TGCGCCAGCAGCGGCGCAGGAACGGCATACACTGAAGCTTTCTTT.